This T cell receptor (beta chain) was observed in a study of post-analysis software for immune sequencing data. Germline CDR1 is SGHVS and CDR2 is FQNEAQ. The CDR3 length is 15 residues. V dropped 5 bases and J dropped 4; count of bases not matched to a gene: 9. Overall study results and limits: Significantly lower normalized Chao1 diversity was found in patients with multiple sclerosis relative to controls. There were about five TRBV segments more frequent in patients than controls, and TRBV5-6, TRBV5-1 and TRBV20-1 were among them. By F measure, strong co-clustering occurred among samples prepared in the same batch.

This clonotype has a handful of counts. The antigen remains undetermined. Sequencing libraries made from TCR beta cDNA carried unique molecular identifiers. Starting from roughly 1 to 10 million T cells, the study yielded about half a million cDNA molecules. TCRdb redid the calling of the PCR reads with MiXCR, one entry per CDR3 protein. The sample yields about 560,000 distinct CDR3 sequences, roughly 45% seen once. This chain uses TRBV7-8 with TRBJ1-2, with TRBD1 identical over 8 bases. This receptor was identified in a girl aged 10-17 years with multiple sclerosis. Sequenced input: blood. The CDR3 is CASSLRGREFYGYTF. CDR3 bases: TGTGCCAGCAGCCTCAGGGGGCGGGAATTCTATGGCTACACCTTC.